Listed below are T cell receptor beta chains from one sample, sequenced in a study of graft-versus-host responses after intestinal transplantation. Data came from immunoSEQ multiplex PCR; TCRdb stores just in-frame clones and leaves some out. Here the sample spans tens of thousands of clones, approximately 87% being singletons. What these receptors recognize is not known. Specimen: unstimulated CD4+ T cells sorted from spleen or lymph node cells, collected before transplant. These TCRs come from a human donor who was the organ donor for an intestinal transplant. Each CDR3 is given without its conserved first and last residue. Fields, in order: J gene, V gene, CDR3 protein.

>TRBJ2-3|TRBV7-8
ASSSARTGTDTQY
>TRBJ2-2|TRBV9
ASSGTSGGAGELF
>TRBJ2-1|TRBV6-5
ASKNRGLPYNEQF
>TRBJ1-1|TRBV6-5
ASFADTEAF
>TRBJ2-1|TRBV30
ACLPGTPRPNEQF
>TRBJ1-6|TRBV7-2
ASSYRAYSPLH
>TRBJ2-3|TRBV7-6
ASSPHPRGNLNTDTQY
>TRBJ2-5|TRBV29-1
SVDKDLLETQY
>TRBJ1-1|TRBV20-1
SARGLGEAF
>TRBJ2-3|TRBV6-5
ASSSSGLAGTDTQY
>TRBJ1-2|TRBV18
ASSPDRNYGYT
>TRBJ2-3|TRBV29-1
SVEVAGVDTQY
>TRBJ1-6|TRBV4-1
ASSQRREDNSPLH
>TRBJ1-4|TRBV18
ASSPASGDSEKLF
>TRBJ1-5|TRBV19
ASSIGDRVRNSQAQH
>TRBJ2-3|TRBV5-4
ASSPGVGTGLDTQY
>TRBJ1-5|TRBV5-6
ASSSRDRVQPQH
>TRBJ1-1|TRBV6-5
ASLQGAANTEAF
>TRBJ2-5|TRBV2
ASSNDRVAQETQY
>TRBJ1-2|TRBV2
ASSDSTYYGYT
>TRBJ1-1|TRBV6-5
ASSQGRARNTEAF
>TRBJ2-5|TRBV5-1
ASSGGAKETQY
>TRBJ2-3|TRBV27
ASSLGAGGPDTQY
>TRBJ1-2|TRBV28
ASSLQQGIGYT
>TRBJ1-2|TRBV9
ASSVGRDWVRGGYT
>TRBJ2-1|TRBV6-1
ASSRAGFSYNEQF
>TRBJ1-5|TRBV7-2
ASSLSGNQPQH
>TRBJ2-5|TRBV5-4
ASSPTGYETQY
>TRBJ1-3|TRBV7-4
ASSLESGLSGNTIY
>TRBJ1-1|TRBV6-1
ASSELRASSGEAF
>TRBJ1-2|TRBV5-6
ASSLWDRSPNYGYT
>TRBJ1-4|TRBV2
ASSTQGANRLF
>TRBJ2-3|TRBV15
ATSKGRKTSGGGGTDTQY
>TRBJ2-2|TRBV2
ASTAGTTNTGELF
>TRBJ2-3|TRBV7-3
ASSLKSGGGLGTDTQY
>TRBJ1-1|TRBV7-9
ASSQPPTGGGSEAF
>TRBJ2-2|TRBV10-3
AISERSTGELF
>TRBJ2-1|TRBV7-7
ASSLGQNNEQF
>TRBJ1-5|TRBV6-5
ASRLQWTGNQPQH
>TRBJ2-6|TRBV27
ASSYAGRRWGNVLT
>TRBJ1-2|TRBV14
ASSQVVNYGYT